The clone carrying this TCR beta chain was counted between two and nine times. The antigen is undetermined. V was pared by 5 bases and J by 3 bases, with 20 bases of the junction left unmatched. This CDR3 region has 21 residues. Germline CDR1 and CDR2: LNHDA and SQIVND (reference sequence). This record belongs to a study of T cells in Graves' hyperthyroidism and ophthalmopathy. Study conclusions and caveats: Researchers report that a 13 V-J model separated ophthalmopathy from stable hyperthyroidism.

The CDR3 regions of TCR beta were amplified from RNA transcripts. HTBI primers were employed in a first-round RT-PCR of the TCR CDR3. TCRdb processed the multiplex PCR reads anew with MiXCR; each CDR3 protein has one entry. The repertoire consists of roughly 550,000 distinct CDR3 sequences, with 15% to 20% occurring once and the leading ten covering roughly 29%. The sample was blood. This chain links TRBV19 with TRBJ2-1; TRBD2 agrees at 12 bases. This receptor was obtained from a woman younger than 45 with Graves' ophthalmopathy. Here the CDR3 reads CASSLLAGGGGTGSFYNEQFF. CDR3 sequence (DNA): TGTGCCAGTAGTTTACTAGCGGGAGGCGGAGGGACTGGGTCTTTCTACAATGAGCAGTTCTTC.